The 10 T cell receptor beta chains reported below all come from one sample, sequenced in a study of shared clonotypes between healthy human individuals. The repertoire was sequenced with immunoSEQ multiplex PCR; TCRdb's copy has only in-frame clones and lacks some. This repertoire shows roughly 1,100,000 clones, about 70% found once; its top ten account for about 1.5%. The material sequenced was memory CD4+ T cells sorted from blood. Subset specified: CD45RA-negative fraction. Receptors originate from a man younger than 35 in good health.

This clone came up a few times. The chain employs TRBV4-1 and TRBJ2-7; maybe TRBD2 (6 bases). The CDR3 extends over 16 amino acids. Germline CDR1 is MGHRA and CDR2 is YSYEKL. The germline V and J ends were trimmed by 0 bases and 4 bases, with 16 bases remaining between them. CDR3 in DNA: TGCGCCAGCAGCCAAGATGAGGGAGGATTCCTTTACGAGCAGTACTTC. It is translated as CASSQDEGGFLYEQYF.

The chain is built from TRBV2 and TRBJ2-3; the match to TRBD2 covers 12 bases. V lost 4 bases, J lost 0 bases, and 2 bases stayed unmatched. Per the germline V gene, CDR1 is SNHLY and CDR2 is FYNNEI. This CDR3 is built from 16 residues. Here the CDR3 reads CASSASGRASTDTQYF. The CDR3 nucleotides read TGTGCCAGCAGTGCTAGCGGGAGGGCTAGCACAGATACGCAGTATTTT.

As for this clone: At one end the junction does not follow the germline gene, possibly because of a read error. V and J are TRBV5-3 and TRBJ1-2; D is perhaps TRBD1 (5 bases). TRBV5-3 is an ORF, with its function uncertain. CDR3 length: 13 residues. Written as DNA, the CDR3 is TGTGCCAGCAGCTCCCCAGGGTTGAATGGCTACACCTTC. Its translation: CASSSPGLNGYTF.

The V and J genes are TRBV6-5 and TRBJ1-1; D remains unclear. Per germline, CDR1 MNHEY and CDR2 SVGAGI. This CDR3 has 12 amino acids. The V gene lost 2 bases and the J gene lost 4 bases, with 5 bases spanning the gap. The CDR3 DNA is TGTGCCAGCAGTTACGGTTCCACTGAAGCTTTCTTT. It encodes CASSYGSTEAFF.

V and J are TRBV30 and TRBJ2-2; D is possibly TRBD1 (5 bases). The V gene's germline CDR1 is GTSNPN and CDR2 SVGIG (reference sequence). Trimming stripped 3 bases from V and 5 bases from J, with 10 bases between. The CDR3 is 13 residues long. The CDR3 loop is CAWRGPRTGELFF. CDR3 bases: TGTGCCTGGAGGGGGCCCAGGACCGGGGAGCTGTTTTTT.

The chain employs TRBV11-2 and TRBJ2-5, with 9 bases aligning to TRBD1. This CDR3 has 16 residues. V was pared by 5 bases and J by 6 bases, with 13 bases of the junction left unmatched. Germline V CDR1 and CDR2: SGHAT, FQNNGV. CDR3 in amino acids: CASSPRTGVMVKTQYF. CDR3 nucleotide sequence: TGTGCCAGCAGCCCCCGGACAGGGGTTATGGTAAAGACCCAGTACTTC.

CDR3 loop: CASSPQGAGTGTQYF. The CDR3 nucleotides are TGTGCCAGTAGTCCCCAGGGAGCAGGAACGGGTACGCAGTATTTT. This rearrangement joins TRBV19 to TRBJ2-3; D is possibly TRBD1 or TRBD2 (5 bases each). The V gene's germline CDR1 is LNHDA and CDR2 SQIVND (reference sequence). With 5 bases removed from V and 8 bases from J, the gap between germline ends came to 20 bases. CDR3 size: 15 residues.

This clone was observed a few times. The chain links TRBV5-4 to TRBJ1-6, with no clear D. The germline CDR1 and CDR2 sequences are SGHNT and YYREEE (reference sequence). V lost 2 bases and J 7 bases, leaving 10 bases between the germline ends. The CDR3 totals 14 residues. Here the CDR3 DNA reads TGTGCCAGCAGCTTAGACTGGAACAATTCACCCCTCCACTTT. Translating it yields CASSLDWNNSPLHF.

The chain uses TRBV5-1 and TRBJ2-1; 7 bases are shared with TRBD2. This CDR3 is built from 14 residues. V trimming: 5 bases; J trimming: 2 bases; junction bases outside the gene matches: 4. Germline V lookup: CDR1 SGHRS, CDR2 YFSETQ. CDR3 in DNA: TGCGCCAGCAGGGTAGCGGGTGCCTACAATGAGCAGTTCTTC. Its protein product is CASRVAGAYNEQFF.

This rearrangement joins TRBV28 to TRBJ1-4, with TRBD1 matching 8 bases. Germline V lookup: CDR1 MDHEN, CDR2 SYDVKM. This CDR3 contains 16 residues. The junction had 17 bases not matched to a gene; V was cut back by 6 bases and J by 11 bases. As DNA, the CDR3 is TGTGCCAGCAGCTCTCCCGAGACAGGGGTAAGAGGGAAACTGTTTTTT. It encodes CASSSPETGVRGKLFF.